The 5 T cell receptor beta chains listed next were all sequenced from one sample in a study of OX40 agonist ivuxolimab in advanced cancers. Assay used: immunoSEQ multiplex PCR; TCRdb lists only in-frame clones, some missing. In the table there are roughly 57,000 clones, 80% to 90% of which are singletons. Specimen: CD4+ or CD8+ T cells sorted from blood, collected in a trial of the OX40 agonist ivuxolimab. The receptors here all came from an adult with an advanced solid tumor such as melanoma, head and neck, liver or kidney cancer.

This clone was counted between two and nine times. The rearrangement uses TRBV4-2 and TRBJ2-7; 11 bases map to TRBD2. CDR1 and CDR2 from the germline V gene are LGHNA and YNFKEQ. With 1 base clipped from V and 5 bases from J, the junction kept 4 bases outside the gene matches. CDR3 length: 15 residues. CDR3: CASSQVAGGPHEQYF. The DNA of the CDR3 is TGTGCCAGCAGCCAAGTAGCGGGGGGGCCTCACGAGCAGTACTTC.

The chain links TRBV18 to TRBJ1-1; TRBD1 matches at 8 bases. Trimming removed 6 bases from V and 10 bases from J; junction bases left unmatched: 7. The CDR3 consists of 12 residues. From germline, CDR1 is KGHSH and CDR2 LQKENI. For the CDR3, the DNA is TGTGCCAGCTCTCAGGACAGGGAGGCAGCTTTCTTT. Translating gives CASSQDREAAFF.

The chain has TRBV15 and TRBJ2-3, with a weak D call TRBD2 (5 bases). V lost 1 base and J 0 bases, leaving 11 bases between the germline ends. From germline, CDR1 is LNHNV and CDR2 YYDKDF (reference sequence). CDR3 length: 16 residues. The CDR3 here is CATSRAYGKSTDTQYF. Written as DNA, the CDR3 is TGTGCCACCAGCAGAGCGTACGGGAAAAGCACAGATACGCAGTATTTT.

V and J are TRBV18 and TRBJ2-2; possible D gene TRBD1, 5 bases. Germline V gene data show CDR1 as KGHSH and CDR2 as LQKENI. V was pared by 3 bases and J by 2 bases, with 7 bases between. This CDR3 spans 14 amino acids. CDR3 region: CASSPDRNTGELFF. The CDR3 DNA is TGTGCCAGCTCACCCGACAGAAACACCGGGGAGCTGTTTTTT.

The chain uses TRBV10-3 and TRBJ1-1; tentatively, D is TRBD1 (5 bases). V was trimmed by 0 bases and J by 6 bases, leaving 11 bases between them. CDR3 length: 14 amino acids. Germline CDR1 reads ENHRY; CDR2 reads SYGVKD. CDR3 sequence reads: CAISESTGNAEAFF. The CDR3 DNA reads TGTGCCATCAGTGAGTCCACAGGTAATGCTGAAGCTTTCTTT.